The T cell receptor (beta chain) under discussion was sequenced for a study of shared clonotypes between healthy human individuals. This clone was recorded only once. Its specificity is not known. Nashville, Tennessee was home to all donors, who were Caucasian adults. A CD45RA+ naive subset and a CD45RA-negative memory subset were split from CD4+ cells. General study points: It was the non-shared clonotypes that had lower generation probabilities than clonotypes shared by all four donors. A generally larger estimated richness was seen in naive subsets than in memory subsets.

TCRdb keeps only in-frame clones here, not all; method: immunoSEQ multiplex PCR. The data hold 230,000 or so clones, with about 69% observed a single time. The specimen sequenced was memory CD4+ T cells sorted from blood. Subset: CD45RA-negative fraction. This TCR derives from a man aged 30 to 45 in good health.

In nucleotides, the CDR3 is TGTGCCAGCAGCTTAGTGGCGGGACGATCAGATACGCAGTATTTT. It specifies CASSLVAGRSDTQYF. J is TRBJ2-3 and V is TRBV7-2, with D maybe TRBD2 (6 bases). Trimming removed 1 base at V and 4 bases at J, with 12 bases between. This CDR3 is built from 15 residues. Germline loops: CDR1 SGHTA, CDR2 FQGNSA.